These T cell receptor beta chains were read from a single sample in a study of blood T cell repertoires in COVID-19. This table comes from immunoSEQ multiplex PCR, and its TCRdb copy is limited to in-frame clones, with some not included. The sample lists under 450,000 clones; about 90% were seen once. Sequenced sample: PBMCs or T cells enriched from blood (not recorded which). These TCRs come from a woman in her 30s who had recovered from COVID-19. The CDR3 runs from the conserved cysteine through the conserved F or W. A D gene is named only where the DNA matches it firmly. Clone size is not always given. Where it is, it says once, few, many or a class for expanded clones.

cdr3_nt: TGTGCCAGACCGGGCTCTAGCAGATACAATGAGCAGTTCTTC; cdr3_aa: CARPGSSRYNEQFF; j_call: TRBJ2-1; d_call: NA; clone_size: once; v_call: TRBV21-1
cdr3_nt: TGTGCCAGCAGCCAACAGGGGGTACCCTACGAGCAGTACTTC; cdr3_aa: CASSQQGVPYEQYF; j_call: TRBJ2-7; d_call: TRBD1; clone_size: NA; v_call: TRBV9
cdr3_nt: TGTGCCAGCAGCTTAGGGCAGGGGGCGTACTATGGCTACACCTTC; cdr3_aa: CASSLGQGAYYGYTF; j_call: TRBJ1-2; d_call: TRBD1; clone_size: NA; v_call: TRBV11-2
cdr3_nt: TGTGCCAGCAGCTTGGACATGAACTATGGCTACACCTTC; cdr3_aa: CASSLDMNYGYTF; j_call: TRBJ1-2; d_call: NA; clone_size: once; v_call: TRBV5-4
cdr3_nt: TGTGCCAGTAGTACTAAACCCGCCTACGAGCAGTACTTC; cdr3_aa: CASSTKPAYEQYF; j_call: TRBJ2-7; d_call: NA; clone_size: NA; v_call: TRBV19
cdr3_nt: TGTGCCAGCAGTTTAGGGTCGGCTAGCGGGTACAATGAGCAGTTCTTC; cdr3_aa: CASSLGSASGYNEQFF; j_call: TRBJ2-1; d_call: TRBD2; clone_size: NA; v_call: TRBV27
cdr3_nt: TGCAGCGTTGACGGGACAGTTAGTGGCTACACCTTC; cdr3_aa: CSVDGTVSGYTF; j_call: TRBJ1-2; d_call: TRBD1; clone_size: NA; v_call: TRBV29-1
cdr3_nt: TGTGCCAGTAGTACAGGGACAGGGGCCTCCTACGAGCAGTACTTC; cdr3_aa: CASSTGTGASYEQYF; j_call: TRBJ2-7; d_call: TRBD1; clone_size: NA; v_call: TRBV19
cdr3_nt: TGTGCCAGCAGCCTAGTTACCGGGACTAGCGGTGAGCAGTTCTTC; cdr3_aa: CASSLVTGTSGEQFF; j_call: TRBJ2-1; d_call: TRBD2; clone_size: NA; v_call: TRBV11-2
cdr3_nt: TGTGCCACGGTCCCCGCAACTAATGAAAAACTGTTTTTT; cdr3_aa: CATVPATNEKLFF; j_call: TRBJ1-4; d_call: NA; clone_size: NA; v_call: TRBV28
cdr3_nt: TGTGCCTGGAGTGGCAGGGGTAATCAGCCCCAGCATTTT; cdr3_aa: CAWSGRGNQPQHF; j_call: TRBJ1-5; d_call: NA; clone_size: NA; v_call: TRBV30
cdr3_nt: TGTGCCAGCAGCTTAGGTGCAGGGTCGGATTCACCCCTCCACTTT; cdr3_aa: CASSLGAGSDSPLHF; j_call: TRBJ1-6; d_call: NA; clone_size: NA; v_call: TRBV7-3
cdr3_nt: TGTGCCAGCAGTGAACTCAACAGGGGTAGGCATCAGCCCCAGCATTTT; cdr3_aa: CASSELNRGRHQPQHF; j_call: TRBJ1-5; d_call: TRBD1; clone_size: NA; v_call: TRBV6-1
cdr3_nt: TGCAGCGTTGTGGGACATGCAGAGACCCAGTACTTC; cdr3_aa: CSVVGHAETQYF; j_call: TRBJ2-5; d_call: NA; clone_size: NA; v_call: TRBV29-1
cdr3_nt: TGTGCCAGCAGTGAACCTTACCGACAGGGGGGGGGCTACACCTTC; cdr3_aa: CASSEPYRQGGGYTF; j_call: TRBJ1-2; d_call: TRBD1; clone_size: NA; v_call: TRBV6-1
cdr3_nt: TGTGCCAGCAGCTTAGCCCAATTGAACACTGAAGCTTTCTTT; cdr3_aa: CASSLAQLNTEAFF; j_call: TRBJ1-1; d_call: NA; clone_size: NA; v_call: TRBV7-2
cdr3_nt: TGTGCCAGCAGCGTCGGGAGCGCTTACGAGCAGTACTTC; cdr3_aa: CASSVGSAYEQYF; j_call: TRBJ2-7; d_call: NA; clone_size: NA; v_call: TRBV5-6
cdr3_nt: TGTGCCAGCAGCTTGGGGACTCAGGAGACCCAGTACTTC; cdr3_aa: CASSLGTQETQYF; j_call: TRBJ2-5; d_call: NA; clone_size: NA; v_call: TRBV5-4
cdr3_nt: TGTGCCAGCAGCCCTGTTTCCGGGGCTGGAAACACCATATATTTT; cdr3_aa: CASSPVSGAGNTIYF; j_call: TRBJ1-3; d_call: NA; clone_size: once; v_call: TRBV5-4
cdr3_nt: TGTGCCAGCCTACGGACAGCAACCTCTGGGGCCAACGTCCTGACTTTC; cdr3_aa: CASLRTATSGANVLTF; j_call: TRBJ2-6; d_call: NA; clone_size: NA; v_call: TRBV2
cdr3_nt: TGTGCCAGCAGTTTAAGGGGGGGCAGGAGGTCCTACGAGCAGTACTTC; cdr3_aa: CASSLRGGRRSYEQYF; j_call: TRBJ2-7; d_call: NA; clone_size: NA; v_call: TRBV27
cdr3_nt: TGTGCCAGCAGACCTGGACAGGCCGGAAACACCATATATTTT; cdr3_aa: CASRPGQAGNTIYF; j_call: TRBJ1-3; d_call: TRBD1; clone_size: NA; v_call: TRBV28
cdr3_nt: TGTGCCAGCAGCTTAGTAGCTGGGGGCGAAGGCTACACCTTC; cdr3_aa: CASSLVAGGEGYTF; j_call: TRBJ1-2; d_call: NA; clone_size: NA; v_call: TRBV7-9
cdr3_nt: TGTGCCAGCAGTTTAATGGCAGATAGCAATCAGCCCCAGCATTTT; cdr3_aa: CASSLMADSNQPQHF; j_call: TRBJ1-5; d_call: NA; clone_size: NA; v_call: TRBV27